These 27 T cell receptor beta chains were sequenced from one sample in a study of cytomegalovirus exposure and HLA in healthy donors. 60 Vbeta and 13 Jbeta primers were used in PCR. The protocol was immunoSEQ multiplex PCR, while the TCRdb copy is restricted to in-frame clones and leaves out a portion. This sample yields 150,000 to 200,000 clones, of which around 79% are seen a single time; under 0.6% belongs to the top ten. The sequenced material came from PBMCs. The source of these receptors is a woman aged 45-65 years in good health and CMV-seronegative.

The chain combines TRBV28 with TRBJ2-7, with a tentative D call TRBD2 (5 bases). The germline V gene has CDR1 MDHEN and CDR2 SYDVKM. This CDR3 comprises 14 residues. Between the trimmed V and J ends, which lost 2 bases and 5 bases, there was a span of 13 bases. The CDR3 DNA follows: TGTGCCAGCAGTTTACCCGTGGGGAGAAACGAGCAGTACTTC. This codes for CASSLPVGRNEQYF.

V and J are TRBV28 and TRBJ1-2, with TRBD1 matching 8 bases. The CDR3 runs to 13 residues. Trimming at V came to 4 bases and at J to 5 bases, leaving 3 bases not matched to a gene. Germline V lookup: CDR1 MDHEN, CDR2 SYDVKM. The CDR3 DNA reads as TGTGCCAGCAGTTCCCGGACAGGGTATGGCTACACCTTC. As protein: CASSSRTGYGYTF.

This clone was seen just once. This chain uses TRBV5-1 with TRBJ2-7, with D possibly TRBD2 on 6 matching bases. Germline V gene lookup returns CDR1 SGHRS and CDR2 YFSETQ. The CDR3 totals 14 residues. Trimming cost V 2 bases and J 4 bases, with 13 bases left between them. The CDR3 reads CASSLWDSSYEQYF. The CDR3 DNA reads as TGCGCCAGCAGCTTATGGGACTCAAGTTACGAGCAGTACTTC. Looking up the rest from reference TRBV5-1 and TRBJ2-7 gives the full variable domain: KAGVTQTPRYLIKTRGQQVTLSCSPISGHRSVSWYQQTPGQGLQFLFEYFSETQRNKGNFPGRFSGRQFSNSRSEMNVSTLELGDSALYLCASSLWDSSYEQYFGPGTRLTVT.

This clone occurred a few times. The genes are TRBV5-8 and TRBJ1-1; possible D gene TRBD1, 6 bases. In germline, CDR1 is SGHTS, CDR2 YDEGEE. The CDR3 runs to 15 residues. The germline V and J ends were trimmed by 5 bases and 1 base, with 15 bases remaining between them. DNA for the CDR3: TGTGCCAGCAGGATACAGGGAGGGGAGAACACTGAAGCTTTCTTT. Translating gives CASRIQGGENTEAFF.

The CDR3 DNA follows: TGTGCCAGCAGTTTTCGCCCGGGACAGTCCACCGGGGAGCTGTTTTTT. Translating gives CASSFRPGQSTGELFF. V and J are TRBV28 and TRBJ2-2, with 7 bases lining up with TRBD1. V shed 3 bases, J shed 4 bases, and the junction held 8 bases outside the gene matches. The CDR3 spans 16 residues. Germline loops: CDR1 MDHEN, CDR2 SYDVKM.

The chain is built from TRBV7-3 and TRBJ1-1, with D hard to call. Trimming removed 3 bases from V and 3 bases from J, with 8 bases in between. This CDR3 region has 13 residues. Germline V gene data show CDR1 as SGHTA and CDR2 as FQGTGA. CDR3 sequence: CASSLFQDTEAFF. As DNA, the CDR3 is TGTGCCAGCAGCTTGTTTCAGGACACTGAAGCTTTCTTT.

This chain's CDR3 is CASSLAGTSGGVGQFF. The DNA for the CDR3 is TGTGCCAGCAGCTTAGCAGGGACTAGCGGGGGGGTTGGGCAGTTCTTC. V usage is TRBV7-9 and J usage is TRBJ2-1, with 16 bases matching TRBD2. Germline-derived CDR1 and CDR2 are SEHNR and FQNEAQ (reference sequence). This CDR3 contains 16 residues. The V and J ends lost 0 bases and 12 bases, in that order; junction bases with no gene match: 5.

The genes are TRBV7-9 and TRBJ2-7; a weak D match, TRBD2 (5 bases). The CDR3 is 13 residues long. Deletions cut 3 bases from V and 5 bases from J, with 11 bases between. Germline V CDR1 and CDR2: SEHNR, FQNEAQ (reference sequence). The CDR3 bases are TGTGCCAGCAGCTTGGACGAGGGAGACGAGCAGTACTTC. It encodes CASSLDEGDEQYF. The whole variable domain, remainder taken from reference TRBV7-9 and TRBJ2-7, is DTGVSQNPRHKITKRGQNVTFRCDPISEHNRLYWYRQTLGQGPEFLTYFQNEAQLEKSRLLSDRFSAERPKGSFSTLEIQRTEQGDSAMYLCASSLDEGDEQYFGPGTRLTVT.

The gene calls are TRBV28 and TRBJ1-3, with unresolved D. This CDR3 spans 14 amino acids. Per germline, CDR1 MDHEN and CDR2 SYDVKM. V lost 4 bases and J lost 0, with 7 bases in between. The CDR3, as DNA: TGTGCCAGCAGTTCCGGGGTCTCTGGAAACACCATATATTTT. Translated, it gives CASSSGVSGNTIYF.

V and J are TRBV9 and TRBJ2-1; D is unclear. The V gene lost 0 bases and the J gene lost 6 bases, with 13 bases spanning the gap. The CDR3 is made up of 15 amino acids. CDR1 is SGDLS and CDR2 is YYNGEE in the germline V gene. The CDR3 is CASSVESVLGNEQFF. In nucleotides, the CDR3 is TGTGCCAGCAGCGTAGAGAGCGTCCTAGGCAATGAGCAGTTCTTC.

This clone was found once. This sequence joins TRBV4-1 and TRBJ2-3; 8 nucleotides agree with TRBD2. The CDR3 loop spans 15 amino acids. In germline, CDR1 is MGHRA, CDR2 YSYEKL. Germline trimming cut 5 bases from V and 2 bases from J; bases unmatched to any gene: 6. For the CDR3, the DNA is TGCGCCAGCAGCAACAGCGGGGGTGCCACAGATACGCAGTATTTT. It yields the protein CASSNSGGATDTQYF.

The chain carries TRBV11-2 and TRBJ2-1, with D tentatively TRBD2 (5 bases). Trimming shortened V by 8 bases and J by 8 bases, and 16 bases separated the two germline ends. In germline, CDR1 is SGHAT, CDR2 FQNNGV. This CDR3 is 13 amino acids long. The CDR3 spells CASSLQRAYEQFF. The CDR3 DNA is TGTGCCAGCTCCCTCCAGAGGGCCTATGAGCAGTTCTTC.

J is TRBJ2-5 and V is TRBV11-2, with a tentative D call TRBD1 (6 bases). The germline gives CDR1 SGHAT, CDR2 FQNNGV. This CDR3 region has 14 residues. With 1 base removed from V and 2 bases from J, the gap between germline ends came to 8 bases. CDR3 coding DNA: TGTGCCAGCAGCTTAGCTGGACAGCAAGAGACCCAGTACTTC. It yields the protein CASSLAGQQETQYF.

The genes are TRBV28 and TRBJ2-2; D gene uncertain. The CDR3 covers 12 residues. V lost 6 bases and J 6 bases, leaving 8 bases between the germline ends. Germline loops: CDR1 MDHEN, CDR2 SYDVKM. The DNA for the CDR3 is TGTGCCAGCAGCATCCTAGCCGGGGAGCTGTTTTTT. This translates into CASSILAGELFF. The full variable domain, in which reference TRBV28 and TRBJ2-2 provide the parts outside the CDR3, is DVKVTQSSRYLVKRTGEKVFLECVQDMDHENMFWYRQDPGLGLRLIYFSYDVKMKEKGDIPEGYSVSREKKERFSLILESASTNQTSMYLCASSILAGELFFGEGSRLTVL.

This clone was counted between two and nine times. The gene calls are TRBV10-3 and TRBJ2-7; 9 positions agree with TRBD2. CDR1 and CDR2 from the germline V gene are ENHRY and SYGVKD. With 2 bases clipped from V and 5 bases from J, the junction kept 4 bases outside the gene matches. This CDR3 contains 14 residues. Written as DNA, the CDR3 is TGTGCCATCAGTGAGAGAGGCGGGGGGGACGAGCAGTACTTC. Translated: CAISERGGGDEQYF.

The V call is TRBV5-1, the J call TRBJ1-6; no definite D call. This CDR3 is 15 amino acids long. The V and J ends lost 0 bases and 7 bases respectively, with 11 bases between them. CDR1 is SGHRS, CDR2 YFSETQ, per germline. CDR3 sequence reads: CASSLVRPGNSPLHF. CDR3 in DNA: TGCGCCAGCAGCTTGGTTAGGCCGGGGAATTCACCCCTCCACTTT.

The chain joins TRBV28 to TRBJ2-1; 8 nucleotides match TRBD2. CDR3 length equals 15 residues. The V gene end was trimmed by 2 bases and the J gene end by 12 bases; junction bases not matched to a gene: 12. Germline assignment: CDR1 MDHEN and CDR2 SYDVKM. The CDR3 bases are TGTGCCAGCAGTTTACCCCGCGGGGCGGGGGGCCCGCAGTTCTTC. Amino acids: CASSLPRGAGGPQFF.

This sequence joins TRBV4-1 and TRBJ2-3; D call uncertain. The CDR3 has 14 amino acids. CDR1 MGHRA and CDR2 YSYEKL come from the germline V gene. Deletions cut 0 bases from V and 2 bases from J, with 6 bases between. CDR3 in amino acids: CASSQEAITDTQYF. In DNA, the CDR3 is TGCGCCAGCAGCCAAGAAGCTATCACAGATACGCAGTATTTT.

CDR3 coding DNA: TGTGCCAGCAGTTTCAGGGGTAACTATGGCTACACCTTC. Translated: CASSFRGNYGYTF. The rearrangement uses TRBV27 and TRBJ1-2; D is possibly TRBD1 (6 bases). Germline values: CDR1 MNHEY, CDR2 SMNVEV (reference sequence). Trimming shortened V by 3 bases and J by 1 base, and 6 bases separated the two germline ends. This CDR3 is 13 amino acids long.

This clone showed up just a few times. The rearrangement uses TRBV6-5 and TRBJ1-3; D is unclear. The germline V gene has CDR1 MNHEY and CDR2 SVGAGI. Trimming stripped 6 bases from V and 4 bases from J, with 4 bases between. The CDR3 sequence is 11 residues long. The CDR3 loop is CASSFGNTIYF. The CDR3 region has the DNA TGTGCCAGCAGCTTCGGAAACACCATATATTTT.

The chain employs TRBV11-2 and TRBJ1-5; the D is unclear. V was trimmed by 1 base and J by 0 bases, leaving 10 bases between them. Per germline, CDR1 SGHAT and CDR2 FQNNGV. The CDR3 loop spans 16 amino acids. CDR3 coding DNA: TGTGCCAGCAGCTTAGGTTCCAGTTCTAGCAATCAGCCCCAGCATTTT. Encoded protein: CASSLGSSSSNQPQHF. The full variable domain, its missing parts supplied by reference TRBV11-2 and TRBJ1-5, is EAGVAQSPRYKIIEKRQSVAFWCNPISGHATLYWYQQILGQGPKLLIQFQNNGVVDDSQLPKDRFSAERLKGVDSTLKIQPAKLEDSAVYLCASSLGSSSSNQPQHFGDGTRLSIL.

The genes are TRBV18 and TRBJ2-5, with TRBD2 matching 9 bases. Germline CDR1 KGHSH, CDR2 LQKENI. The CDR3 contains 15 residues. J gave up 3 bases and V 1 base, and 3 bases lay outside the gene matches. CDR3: CASSPRASGEETQYF. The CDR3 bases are TGTGCCAGCTCACCACGGGCTAGCGGGGAAGAGACCCAGTACTTC.

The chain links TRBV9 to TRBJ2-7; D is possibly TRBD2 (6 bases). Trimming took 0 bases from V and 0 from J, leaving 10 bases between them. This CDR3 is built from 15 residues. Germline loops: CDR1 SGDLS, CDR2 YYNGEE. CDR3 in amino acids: CASSVDWEDSYEQYF. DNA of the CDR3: TGTGCCAGCAGCGTAGATTGGGAGGACTCCTACGAGCAGTACTTC.

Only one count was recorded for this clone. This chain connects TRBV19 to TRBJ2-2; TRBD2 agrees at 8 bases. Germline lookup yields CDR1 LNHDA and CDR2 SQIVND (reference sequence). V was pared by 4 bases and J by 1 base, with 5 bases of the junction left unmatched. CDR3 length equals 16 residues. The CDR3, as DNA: TGTGCCAGTAGTACTCGCGGGGGGTTGAACACCGGGGAGCTGTTTTTT. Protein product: CASSTRGGLNTGELFF.

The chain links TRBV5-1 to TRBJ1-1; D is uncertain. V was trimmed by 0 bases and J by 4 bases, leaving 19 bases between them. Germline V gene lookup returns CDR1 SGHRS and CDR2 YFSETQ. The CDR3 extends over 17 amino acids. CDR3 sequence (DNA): TGCGCCAGCAGCTTGGGCCTTGGTGGAGGGTACGGCACTGAAGCTTTCTTT. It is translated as CASSLGLGGGYGTEAFF.

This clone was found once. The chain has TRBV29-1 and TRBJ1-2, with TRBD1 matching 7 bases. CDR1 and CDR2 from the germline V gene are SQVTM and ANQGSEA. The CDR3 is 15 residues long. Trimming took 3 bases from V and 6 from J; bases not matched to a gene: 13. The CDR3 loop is CSVEWPFDRDHGYTF. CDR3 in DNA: TGCAGCGTTGAGTGGCCGTTCGACAGGGATCATGGCTACACCTTC.

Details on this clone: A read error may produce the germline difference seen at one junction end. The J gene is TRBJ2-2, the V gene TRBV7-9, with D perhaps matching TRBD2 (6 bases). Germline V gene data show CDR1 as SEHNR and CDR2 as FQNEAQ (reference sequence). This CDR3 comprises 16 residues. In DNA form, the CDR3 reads TGTTCCAGCAGATTAAACTTTGGGGAGGACACCGGGGAGCTGTTTTTT. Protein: CSSRLNFGEDTGELFF.